These 2 T cell receptor beta chains share one sample of origin, sequenced in a study of control samples from healthy donors and cancer patients. Method: immunoSEQ multiplex PCR; TCRdb's copy keeps in-frame clones and lacks some. Of several thousand clones listed, approximately 80% are singletons. Sequenced input: formalin-fixed, paraffin-embedded tissue. Receptors were obtained from a female donor with melanoma.

The rearrangement joins TRBV2 to TRBJ2-1, with D unresolved. The CDR3 consists of 15 residues. Germline V gene lookup returns CDR1 SNHLY and CDR2 FYNNEI. Between the trimmed V and J ends, which lost 5 bases and 6 bases, there was a span of 17 bases. The CDR3 reads CASSTRDKRTNEQFF. Here the CDR3 DNA reads TGTGCCAGCAGTACAAGGGATAAACGGACCAATGAGCAGTTCTTC.

V gene TRBV5-5 combines with J gene TRBJ2-2; 7 positions agree with TRBD1. V was pared by 0 bases and J by 4 bases, with 0 bases of the junction left unmatched. Germline values: CDR1 SGHKS, CDR2 YYEKEE (reference sequence). The CDR3 spans 14 residues. The CDR3 sequence is CASSLAGGTGELFF. DNA for the CDR3: TGTGCCAGCAGCTTGGCAGGGGGCACCGGGGAGCTGTTTTTT.